Sequencing of this TCR beta chain was carried out in a study of blood T cell repertoires in COVID-19. The method was immunoSEQ multiplex PCR; TCRdb's version includes in-frame clones alone and lacks a portion of them. In the table there are about 100,000 clones, about 90% of which are singletons. Trimming cost V 5 bases and J 0 bases, with 19 bases left between them. Germline V lookup: CDR1 MGHRA, CDR2 YSYEKL. CDR3 length: 17 amino acids. The chain recombines TRBV4-1 with TRBJ1-1; D might be TRBD1 (6 bases). The material sequenced was peripheral blood. The source is a man younger than 45 in a cohort sampled during active COVID-19. CDR3 amino acids: CASSGKGGHPMNTEAFF. CDR3 nucleotides: TGCGCCAGCAGCGGTAAAGGGGGACACCCCATGAACACTGAAGCTTTCTTT.